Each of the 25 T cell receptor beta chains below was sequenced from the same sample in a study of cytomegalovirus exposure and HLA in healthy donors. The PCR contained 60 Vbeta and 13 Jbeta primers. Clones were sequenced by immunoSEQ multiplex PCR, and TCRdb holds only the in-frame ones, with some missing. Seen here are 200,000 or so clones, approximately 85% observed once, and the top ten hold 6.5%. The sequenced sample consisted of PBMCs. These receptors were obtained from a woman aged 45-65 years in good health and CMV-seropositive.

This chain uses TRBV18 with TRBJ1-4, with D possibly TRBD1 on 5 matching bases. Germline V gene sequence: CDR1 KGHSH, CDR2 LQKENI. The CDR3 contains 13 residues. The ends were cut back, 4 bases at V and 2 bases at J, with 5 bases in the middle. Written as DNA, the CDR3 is TGTGCCAGCTCACAGGGGACTAATGAAAAACTGTTTTTT. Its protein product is CASSQGTNEKLFF.

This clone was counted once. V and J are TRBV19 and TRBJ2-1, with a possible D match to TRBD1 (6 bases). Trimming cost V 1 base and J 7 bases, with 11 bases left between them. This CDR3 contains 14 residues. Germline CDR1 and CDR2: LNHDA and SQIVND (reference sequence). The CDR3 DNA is TGTGCCAGTAGTATAGGGGCAGGGGCGAATGAGCAGTTCTTC. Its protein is CASSIGAGANEQFF. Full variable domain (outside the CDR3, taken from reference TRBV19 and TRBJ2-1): DGGITQSPKYLFRKEGQNVTLSCEQNLNHDAMYWYRQDPGQGLRLIYYSQIVNDFQKGDIAEGYSVSREKKESFPLTVTSAQKNPTAFYLCASSIGAGANEQFFGPGTRLTVL.

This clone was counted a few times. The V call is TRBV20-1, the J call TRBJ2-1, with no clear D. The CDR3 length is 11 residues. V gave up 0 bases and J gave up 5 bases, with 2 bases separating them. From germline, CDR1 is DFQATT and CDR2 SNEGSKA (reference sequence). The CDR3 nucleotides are TGCAGTGCTAGAGACAACAATGAGCAGTTCTTC. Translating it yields CSARDNNEQFF.

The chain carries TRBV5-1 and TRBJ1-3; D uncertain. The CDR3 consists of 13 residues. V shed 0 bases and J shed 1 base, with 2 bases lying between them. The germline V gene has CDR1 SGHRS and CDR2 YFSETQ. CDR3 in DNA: TGCGCCAGCAGCTTGGCATCTGGAAACACCATATATTTT. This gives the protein CASSLASGNTIYF.

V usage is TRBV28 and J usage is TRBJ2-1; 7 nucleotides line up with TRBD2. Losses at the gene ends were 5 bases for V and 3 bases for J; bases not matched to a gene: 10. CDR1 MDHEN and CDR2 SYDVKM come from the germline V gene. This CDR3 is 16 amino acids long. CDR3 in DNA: TGTGCCAGCAGTACCGGGGGGAAGCGGGTCTACAATGAGCAGTTCTTC. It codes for CASSTGGKRVYNEQFF.

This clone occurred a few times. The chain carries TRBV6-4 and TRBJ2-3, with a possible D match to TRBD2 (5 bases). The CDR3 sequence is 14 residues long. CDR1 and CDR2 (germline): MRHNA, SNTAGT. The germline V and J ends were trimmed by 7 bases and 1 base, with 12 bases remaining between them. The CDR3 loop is CASTRGLGTDTQYF. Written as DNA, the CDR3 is TGTGCCAGCACCCGAGGACTCGGCACAGATACGCAGTATTTT.

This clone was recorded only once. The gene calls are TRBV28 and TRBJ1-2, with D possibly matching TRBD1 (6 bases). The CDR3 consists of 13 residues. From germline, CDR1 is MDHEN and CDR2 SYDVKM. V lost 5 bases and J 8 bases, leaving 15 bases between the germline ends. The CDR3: CASSGNPQGGYTF. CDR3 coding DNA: TGTGCCAGCAGTGGGAATCCTCAGGGGGGCTACACCTTC.

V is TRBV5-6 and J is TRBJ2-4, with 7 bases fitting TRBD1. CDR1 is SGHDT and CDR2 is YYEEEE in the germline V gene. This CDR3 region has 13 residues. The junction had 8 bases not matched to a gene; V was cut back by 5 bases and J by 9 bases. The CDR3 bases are TGTGCCAGCAGTTCCGGGACAGAGGGCATTCAGTACTTC. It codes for CASSSGTEGIQYF.

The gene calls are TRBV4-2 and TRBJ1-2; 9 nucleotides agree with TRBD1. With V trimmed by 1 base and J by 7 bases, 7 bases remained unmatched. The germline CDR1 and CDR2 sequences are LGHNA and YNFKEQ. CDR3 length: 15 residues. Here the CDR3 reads CASSQVGQGLTGYTF. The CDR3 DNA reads TGTGCCAGCAGCCAAGTAGGACAGGGGCTTACTGGCTACACCTTC.

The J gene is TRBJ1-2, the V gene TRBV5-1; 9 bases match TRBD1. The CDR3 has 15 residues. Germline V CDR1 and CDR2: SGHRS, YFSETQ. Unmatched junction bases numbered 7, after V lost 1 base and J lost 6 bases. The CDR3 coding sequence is TGCGCCAGCAGCTTGCTAGACAGGGGGTTGAATGGCTACACCTTC. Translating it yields CASSLLDRGLNGYTF.

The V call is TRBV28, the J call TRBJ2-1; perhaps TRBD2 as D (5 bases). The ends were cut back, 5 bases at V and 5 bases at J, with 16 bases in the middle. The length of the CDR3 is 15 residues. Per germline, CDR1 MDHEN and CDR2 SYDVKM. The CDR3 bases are TGTGCCAGCAGTCTGGCGGGCCCCCAAAACAATGAGCAGTTCTTC. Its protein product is CASSLAGPQNNEQFF.

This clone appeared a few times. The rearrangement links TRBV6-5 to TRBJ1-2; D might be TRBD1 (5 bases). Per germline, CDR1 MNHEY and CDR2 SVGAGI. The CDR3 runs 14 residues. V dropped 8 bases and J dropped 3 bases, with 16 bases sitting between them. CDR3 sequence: CASRGSGTYYGYTF. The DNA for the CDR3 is TGTGCCAGCCGAGGATCAGGGACTTACTATGGCTACACCTTC.

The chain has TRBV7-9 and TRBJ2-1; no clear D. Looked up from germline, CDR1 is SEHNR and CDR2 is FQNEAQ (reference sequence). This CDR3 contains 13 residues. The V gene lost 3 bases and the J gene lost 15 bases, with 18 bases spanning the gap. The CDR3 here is CASSFNGPSGLFF. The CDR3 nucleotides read TGTGCCAGCAGCTTTAACGGCCCCTCTGGGCTGTTCTTC.

CDR3 region: CASSPRTGQSSYEQYF. The CDR3 DNA sequence: TGTGCCAGCAGTCCCCGGACAGGGCAGAGCTCCTACGAGCAGTACTTC. The chain joins TRBV27 to TRBJ2-7; 8 bases match TRBD1. The CDR3 is 16 amino acids. Unmatched junction bases numbered 9, after V lost 5 bases and J lost 0 bases. Germline CDR1 MNHEY, CDR2 SMNVEV (reference sequence).

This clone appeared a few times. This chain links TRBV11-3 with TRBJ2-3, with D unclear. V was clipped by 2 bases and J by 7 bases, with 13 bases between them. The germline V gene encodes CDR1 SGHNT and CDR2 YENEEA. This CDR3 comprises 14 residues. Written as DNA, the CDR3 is TGTGCCAGCAGCTTAAACCCCGGGTCCCATACGCAGTATTTT. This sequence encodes CASSLNPGSHTQYF.

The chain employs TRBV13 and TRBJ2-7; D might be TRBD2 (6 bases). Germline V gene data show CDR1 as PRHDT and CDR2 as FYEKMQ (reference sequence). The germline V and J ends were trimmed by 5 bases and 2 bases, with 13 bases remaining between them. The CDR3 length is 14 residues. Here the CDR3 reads CASSGPRGTYEQYF. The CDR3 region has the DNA TGTGCCAGCAGCGGGCCCCGGGGGACCTACGAGCAGTACTTC.

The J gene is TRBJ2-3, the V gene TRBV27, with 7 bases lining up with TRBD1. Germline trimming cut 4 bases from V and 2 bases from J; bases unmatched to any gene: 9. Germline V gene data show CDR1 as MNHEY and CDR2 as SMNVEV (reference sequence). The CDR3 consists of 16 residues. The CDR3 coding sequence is TGTGCCAGCAGTTACAGGGGTGGCCCTACCACAGATACGCAGTATTTT. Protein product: CASSYRGGPTTDTQYF.

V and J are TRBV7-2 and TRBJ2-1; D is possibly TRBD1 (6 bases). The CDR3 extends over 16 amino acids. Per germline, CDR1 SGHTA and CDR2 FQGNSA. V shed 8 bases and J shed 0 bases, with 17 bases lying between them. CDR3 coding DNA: TGTGCCAGCGGAATGAGTGGGACATTCTCCTACAATGAGCAGTTCTTC. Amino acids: CASGMSGTFSYNEQFF.

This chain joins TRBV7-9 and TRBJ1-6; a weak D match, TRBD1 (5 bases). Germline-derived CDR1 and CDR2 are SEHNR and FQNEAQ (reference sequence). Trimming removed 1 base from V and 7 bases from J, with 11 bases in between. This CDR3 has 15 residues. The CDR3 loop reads CASSLGGAENSPLHF. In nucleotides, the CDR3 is TGTGCCAGCAGCTTAGGGGGCGCGGAAAATTCACCCCTCCACTTT.

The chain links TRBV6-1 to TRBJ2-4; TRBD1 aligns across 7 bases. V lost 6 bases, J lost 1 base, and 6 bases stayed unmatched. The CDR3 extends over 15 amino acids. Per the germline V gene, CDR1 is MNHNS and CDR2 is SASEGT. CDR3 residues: CASRDLTGAKNIQYF. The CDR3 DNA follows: TGTGCCAGCAGGGACCTGACAGGGGCCAAAAACATTCAGTACTTC.

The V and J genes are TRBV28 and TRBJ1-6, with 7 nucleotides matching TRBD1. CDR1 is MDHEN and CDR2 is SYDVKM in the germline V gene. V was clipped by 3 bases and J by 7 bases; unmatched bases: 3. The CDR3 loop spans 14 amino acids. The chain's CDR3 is CASSLATGNSPLHF. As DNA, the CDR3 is TGTGCCAGCAGTTTGGCGACAGGGAATTCACCCCTCCACTTT.

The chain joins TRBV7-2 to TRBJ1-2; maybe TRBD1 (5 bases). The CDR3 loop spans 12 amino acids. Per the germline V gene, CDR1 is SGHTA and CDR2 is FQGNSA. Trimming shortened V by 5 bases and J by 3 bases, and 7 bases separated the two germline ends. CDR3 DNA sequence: TGTGCCAGCAGCCAGACAGACTATGGCTACACCTTC. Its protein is CASSQTDYGYTF.

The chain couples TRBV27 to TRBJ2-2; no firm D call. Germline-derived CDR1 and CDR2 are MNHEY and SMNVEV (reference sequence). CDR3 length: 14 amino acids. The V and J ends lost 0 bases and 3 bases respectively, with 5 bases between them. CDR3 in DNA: TGTGCCAGCAGTTTATCGAGGTACACCGGGGAGCTGTTTTTT. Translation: CASSLSRYTGELFF.

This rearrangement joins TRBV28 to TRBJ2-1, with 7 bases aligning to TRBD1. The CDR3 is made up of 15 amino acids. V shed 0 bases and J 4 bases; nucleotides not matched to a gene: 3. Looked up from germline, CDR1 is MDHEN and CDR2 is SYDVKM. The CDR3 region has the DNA TGTGCCAGCAGTTTATGGACAGGGACATACAATGAGCAGTTCTTC. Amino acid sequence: CASSLWTGTYNEQFF.

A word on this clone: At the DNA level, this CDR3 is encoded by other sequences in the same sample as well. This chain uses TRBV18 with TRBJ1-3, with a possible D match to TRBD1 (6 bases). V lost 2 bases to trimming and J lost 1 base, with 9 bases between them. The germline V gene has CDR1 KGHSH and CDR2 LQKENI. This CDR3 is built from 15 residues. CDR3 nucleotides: TGTGCCAGCTCACCAAACAGGGATTCTGGAAACACCATATATTTT. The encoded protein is CASSPNRDSGNTIYF.